This entry lists 11 T cell receptor beta chains sequenced from one sample in a study of blood T cells in healthy people across ages. PCR was performed a second time for about 6 to 12 cycles using a sample-barcoded 5' primer and a J-beta primer mix. TCRdb re-called the 5' RACE reads with MiXCR, one entry per CDR3 protein. The table shows under 750,000 distinct CDR3 sequences, with 47% occurring only once. Specimen: blood. The receptor set was obtained from a man aged 80 or over in good health.

The chain is built from TRBV6-2 or TRBV6-3 and TRBJ1-2; D gene ambiguous. Per germline, CDR1 MNHEY and CDR2 SVGEGT. Trimming removed 7 bases at V and 7 bases at J, with 16 bases between. The CDR3 runs to 13 residues. The CDR3 region has the DNA TGTGCCAGCAACCCGACGGGCCTCTTTGGCTACACCTTC. Translated, it gives CASNPTGLFGYTF.

This clonotype was seen a handful of times. This rearrangement joins TRBV10-3 to TRBJ1-2; perhaps TRBD1 as D (5 bases). The CDR3 is 15 residues long. Germline V gene lookup returns CDR1 ENHRY and CDR2 SYGVKD. The germline V and J ends were trimmed by 4 bases and 7 bases, with 19 bases remaining between them. For the CDR3, the DNA is TGTGCCATCAGTGTGGAGAGGCAGGGAGAATCTGGCTACACCTTC. Its translation: CAISVERQGESGYTF.

A few counts support this clonotype. The rearrangement joins TRBV27 to TRBJ2-7; D remains unclear. CDR1 is MNHEY and CDR2 is SMNVEV in the germline V gene (reference sequence). V was trimmed by 3 bases and J by 3 bases, leaving 15 bases between them. This CDR3 spans 15 amino acids. In DNA, the CDR3 is TGTGCCAGCAGTTTCAACGGCCTACAAAACTACGAGCAGTACTTC. Its translation: CASSFNGLQNYEQYF.

V is TRBV7-3 and J is TRBJ2-7, with D possibly matching TRBD1 (6 bases). V gave up 2 bases and J gave up 3 bases, with 8 bases separating them. CDR1 is SGHTA and CDR2 is FQGTGA in the germline V gene. The CDR3 has 13 residues. DNA for the CDR3: TGTGCCAGCAGCTTAGTGGACAGCTACGAGCAGTACTTC. It codes for CASSLVDSYEQYF.

This clonotype was seen at least ten times. The chain combines TRBV7-2 with TRBJ2-1; weak D call: TRBD2 (6 bases). The germline CDR1 and CDR2 sequences are SGHTA and FQGNSA. The germline V and J ends were trimmed by 8 bases and 4 bases, with 15 bases remaining between them. CDR3 length: 14 amino acids. Here the CDR3 DNA reads TGTGCCAGCTCCTGGGCGGGACTGTACAATGAGCAGTTCTTC. Protein sequence: CASSWAGLYNEQFF.

This clonotype came up a few times. V gene TRBV12-5 combines with J gene TRBJ1-6; D possibly corresponds to TRBD1 (6 bases). CDR3 length: 15 amino acids. Trimming left V 4 bases short and J 5 bases short, with 12 bases between. The germline gives CDR1 LGHNT, CDR2 FRNRAP. The CDR3 sequence: CASGWGAGNNSPLHF. The CDR3 DNA is TGTGCTAGTGGTTGGGGGGCAGGAAATAATTCACCCCTCCACTTT.

The rearrangement links TRBV6-1 to TRBJ2-7; TRBD2 matches at 7 bases. The CDR3 runs 14 residues. Germline CDR1 MNHNS, CDR2 SASEGT. Trimming at V came to 5 bases and at J to 5 bases, leaving 9 bases not matched to a gene. The chain's CDR3 is CASSPETSTHEQYF. DNA of the CDR3: TGTGCCAGCAGTCCCGAGACTAGCACCCACGAGCAGTACTTC.

This sequence joins TRBV3-1 and TRBJ2-7; 9 nucleotides align to TRBD2. Trimming cost V 5 bases and J 6 bases; bases outside gene matches: 5. Germline values: CDR1 LGHDT, CDR2 YNNKEL (reference sequence). The CDR3 covers 13 residues. The CDR3 nucleotides are TGTGCCAGCAGCAATCTAGCGGGGATCGAGCAGTACTTC. Residues: CASSNLAGIEQYF.

This clonotype has only a few counts. The V gene is TRBV20-1, the J gene TRBJ1-2; TRBD1 aligns across 8 bases. Per the germline V gene, CDR1 is DFQATT and CDR2 is SNEGSKA (reference sequence). The J segment lost 3 bases and the V segment lost 5 bases, leaving 11 bases of the junction unmatched. The CDR3 sequence is 15 residues long. The CDR3 DNA is TGCAGTGCTTCCCCTTTGACAGGGGCCTACTATGGCTACACCTTC. Its protein product is CSASPLTGAYYGYTF.

In its sample, this clonotype was seen a few times. The rearrangement joins TRBV2 to TRBJ2-1; D is unresolved. The CDR3 loop spans 13 amino acids. The V and J ends lost 3 bases and 3 bases respectively, with 6 bases between them. Germline loops: CDR1 SNHLY, CDR2 FYNNEI. The CDR3 region is CASSEGYYNEQFF. CDR3 DNA: TGTGCCAGCAGTGAGGGGTACTACAATGAGCAGTTCTTC.

About this clonotype itself: This may arise from a read error, as a much more abundant clone is one base away. The V and J genes are TRBV6-6 and TRBJ1-1, with TRBD1 matching 7 bases. The V and J ends lost 7 bases and 11 bases, in that order; junction bases with no gene match: 10. Germline CDR1 MNHNY, CDR2 SVGAGI (reference sequence). The CDR3 spans 12 residues. DNA for the CDR3: TGTGCCAGCATCGGGGGACAGCTCGCGGCTTTCTTT. This translates into CASIGGQLAAFF.